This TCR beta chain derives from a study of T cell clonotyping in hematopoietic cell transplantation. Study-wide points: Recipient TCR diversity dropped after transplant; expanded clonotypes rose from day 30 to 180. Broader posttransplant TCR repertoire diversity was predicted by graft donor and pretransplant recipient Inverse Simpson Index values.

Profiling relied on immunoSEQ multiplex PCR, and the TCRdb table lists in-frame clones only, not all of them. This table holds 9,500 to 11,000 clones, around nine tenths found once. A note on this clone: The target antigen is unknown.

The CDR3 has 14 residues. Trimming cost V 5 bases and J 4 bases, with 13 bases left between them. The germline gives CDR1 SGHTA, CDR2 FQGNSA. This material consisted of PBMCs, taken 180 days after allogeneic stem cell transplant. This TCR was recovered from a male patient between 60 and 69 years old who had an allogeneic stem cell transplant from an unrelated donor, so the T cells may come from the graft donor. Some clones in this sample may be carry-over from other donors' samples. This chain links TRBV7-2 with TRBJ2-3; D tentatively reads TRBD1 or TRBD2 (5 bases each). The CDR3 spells CASSTQSGPDTQYF. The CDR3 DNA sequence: TGTGCCAGCAGCACCCAATCGGGACCAGATACGCAGTATTTT.